The 9 T cell receptor beta chains reported below all come from one sample, sequenced in a study of blood T cell repertoires in COVID-19. Profiling relied on immunoSEQ multiplex PCR, and the TCRdb table lists in-frame clones only, not all of them. The table shows 64,000 or so clones, with 78% occurring only once. The specimen was peripheral blood. The receptors shown here come from a man older than 75 with acute or convalescent COVID-19.

The chain recombines TRBV4-1 with TRBJ1-6; D remains unclear. Trimming took off 4 bases at V and 11 bases at J, with 18 bases between the two ends. Germline CDR1 reads MGHRA; CDR2 reads YSYEKL. The CDR3 is made up of 15 amino acids. In DNA form, the CDR3 reads TGCGCCAGCAGCCCGGCCGCGGCTTCGGGGACACCCCTCCACTTT. Protein product: CASSPAAASGTPLHF.

The CDR3 is CASSGQGYTGELFF. CDR3 nucleotides: TGTGCCAGCAGCGGACAGGGGTACACCGGGGAGCTGTTTTTT. The V and J genes are TRBV28 and TRBJ2-2, with TRBD1 matching over 9 bases. The germline V gene has CDR1 MDHEN and CDR2 SYDVKM. The CDR3 runs to 14 residues. Unmatched junction bases numbered 2, after V lost 6 bases and J lost 3 bases. Supplemented by reference TRBV28 and TRBJ2-2, the full variable domain reads DVKVTQSSRYLVKRTGEKVFLECVQDMDHENMFWYRQDPGLGLRLIYFSYDVKMKEKGDIPEGYSVSREKKERFSLILESASTNQTSMYLCASSGQGYTGELFFGEGSRLTVL.

This chain uses TRBV5-6 with TRBJ1-1; D is ambiguous. This CDR3 comprises 15 residues. Germline V gene lookup returns CDR1 SGHDT and CDR2 YYEEEE. V lost 0 bases and J lost 0, with 9 bases in between. The CDR3 bases are TGTGCCAGCAGCTTGGGCAGTCTTCTGAACACTGAAGCTTTCTTT. Translated, it gives CASSLGSLLNTEAFF. Full variable domain (missing parts from reference TRBV5-6 and TRBJ1-1): DAGVTQSPTHLIKTRGQQVTLRCSPKSGHDTVSWYQQALGQGPQFIFQYYEEEERQRGNFPDRFSGHQFPNYSSELNVNALLLGDSALYLCASSLGSLLNTEAFFGQGTRLTVV.

The gene calls are TRBV6-6 and TRBJ2-3; 7 nucleotides agree with TRBD2. Germline V gives CDR1 MNHNY, CDR2 SVGAGI (reference sequence). This CDR3 is 14 amino acids long. J was trimmed by 2 bases and V by 5 bases; bases with no gene match: 4. This chain's CDR3 is CASSRAGITDTQYF. CDR3 sequence (DNA): TGTGCCAGCAGTCGAGCGGGGATCACAGATACGCAGTATTTT.

The J gene is TRBJ1-2, the V gene TRBV19, with D possibly being TRBD1 (5 bases). This CDR3 is 13 amino acids long. Trimming shortened V by 5 bases and J by 7 bases, and 14 bases separated the two germline ends. From germline, CDR1 is LNHDA and CDR2 SQIVND (reference sequence). The CDR3 loop is CASSQDNLPGYTF. CDR3 coding DNA: TGTGCCAGTAGTCAGGACAACCTTCCTGGCTACACCTTC.

This rearrangement joins TRBV5-1 to TRBJ2-5; 8 bases match TRBD2. The V segment lost 7 bases and the J segment 5 bases; nucleotides outside the gene matches: 22. The CDR3 spans 18 residues. Germline CDR1 and CDR2: SGHRS and YFSETQ. CDR3 amino acids: CASEPGALISGGAETQYF. As DNA, the CDR3 is TGCGCCAGCGAACCGGGAGCTTTGATTTCGGGAGGGGCGGAGACCCAGTACTTC.

This sequence joins TRBV27 and TRBJ2-5, with 7 bases matching TRBD1. This CDR3 has 14 amino acids. In germline, CDR1 is MNHEY, CDR2 SMNVEV (reference sequence). V gave up 7 bases and J gave up 2 bases; unmatched junction bases: 7. CDR3 protein: CASNAGGVQETQYF. As DNA, the CDR3 is TGTGCCAGCAATGCAGGGGGTGTACAAGAGACCCAGTACTTC.

This clone was seen a handful of times. The chain is built from TRBV6-6 and TRBJ1-1; TRBD1 matches 7 bases. The CDR3 contains 12 residues. Germline CDR1 and CDR2: MNHNY and SVGAGI (reference sequence). V lost 6 bases, J lost 6 bases, and 4 bases stayed unmatched. Written as DNA, the CDR3 is TGTGCCAGCAGCTGGACAGGTCCTGAAGCTTTCTTT. Its protein product is CASSWTGPEAFF.

This clone was seen only once. The chain couples TRBV24-1 to TRBJ2-6, with 7 bases identical to TRBD1. The V segment lost 5 bases and the J segment 4 bases; nucleotides outside the gene matches: 7. Germline V lookup: CDR1 KGHDR, CDR2 SFDVKD. This CDR3 contains 16 residues. The CDR3 coding sequence is TGTGCCACCAGTGCCCCAGGGGGTCCCGGGGCCAACGTCCTGACTTTC. Translated, it gives CATSAPGGPGANVLTF.